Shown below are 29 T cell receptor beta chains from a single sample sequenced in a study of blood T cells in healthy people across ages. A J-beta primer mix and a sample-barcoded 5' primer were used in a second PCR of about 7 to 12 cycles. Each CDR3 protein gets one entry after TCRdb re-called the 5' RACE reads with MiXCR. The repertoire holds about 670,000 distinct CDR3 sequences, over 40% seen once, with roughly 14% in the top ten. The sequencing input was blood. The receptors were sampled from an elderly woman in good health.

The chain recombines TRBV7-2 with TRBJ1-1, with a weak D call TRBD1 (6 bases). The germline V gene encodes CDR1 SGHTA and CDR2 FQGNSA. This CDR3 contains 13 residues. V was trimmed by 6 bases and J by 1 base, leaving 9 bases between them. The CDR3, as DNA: TGTGCCAGCAGATTGGACAGGAACACTGAAGCTTTCTTT. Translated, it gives CASRLDRNTEAFF.

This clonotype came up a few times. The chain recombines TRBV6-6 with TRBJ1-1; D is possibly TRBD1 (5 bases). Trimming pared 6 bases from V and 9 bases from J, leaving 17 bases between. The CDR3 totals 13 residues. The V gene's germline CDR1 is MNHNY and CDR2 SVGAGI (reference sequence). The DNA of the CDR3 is TGTGCCAGCAGACCTACAGGATACGGAAAAGCTTTCTTT. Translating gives CASRPTGYGKAFF.

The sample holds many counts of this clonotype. The CDR3 is CASSPNGGRVDEQFF. CDR3 sequence (DNA): TGTGCCAGCAGCCCTAACGGGGGCCGAGTTGATGAGCAGTTCTTC. V usage is TRBV7-2 and J usage is TRBJ2-1; D assignment may be TRBD1 or TRBD2 (6 bases each). The CDR3 has 15 amino acids. Germline CDR1 and CDR2: SGHTA and FQGNSA. The germline V and J ends were trimmed by 5 bases and 8 bases, with 19 bases remaining between them.

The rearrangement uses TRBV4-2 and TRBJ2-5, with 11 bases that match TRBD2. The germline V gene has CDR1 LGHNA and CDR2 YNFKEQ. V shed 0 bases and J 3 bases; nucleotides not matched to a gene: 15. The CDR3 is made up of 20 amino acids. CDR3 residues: CASSQDRVQTSGEIKETQYF. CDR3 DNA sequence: TGTGCCAGCAGCCAAGATCGGGTCCAGACTAGCGGGGAAATTAAAGAGACCCAGTACTTC.

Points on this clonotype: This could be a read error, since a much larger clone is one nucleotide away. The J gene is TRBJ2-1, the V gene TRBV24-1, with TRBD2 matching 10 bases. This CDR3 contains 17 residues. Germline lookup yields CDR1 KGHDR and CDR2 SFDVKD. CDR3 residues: CAASDLRLAGVGDEQFF. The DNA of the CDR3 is TGTGCCGCCAGTGATTTGCGGCTAGCGGGAGTAGGGGATGAGCAGTTCTTC.

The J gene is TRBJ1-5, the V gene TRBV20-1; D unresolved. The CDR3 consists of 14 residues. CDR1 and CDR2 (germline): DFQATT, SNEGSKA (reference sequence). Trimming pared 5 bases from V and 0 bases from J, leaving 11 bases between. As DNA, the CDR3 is TGCAGTGCTCCCGATCAGCGTAGCAATCAGCCCCAGCATTTT. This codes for CSAPDQRSNQPQHF.

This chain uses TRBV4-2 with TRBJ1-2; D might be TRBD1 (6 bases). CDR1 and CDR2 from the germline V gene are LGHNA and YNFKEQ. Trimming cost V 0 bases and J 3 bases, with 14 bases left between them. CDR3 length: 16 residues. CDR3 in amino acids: CASSQDDAGADYGYTF. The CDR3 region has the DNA TGTGCCAGCAGCCAAGATGACGCAGGGGCAGACTATGGCTACACCTTC.

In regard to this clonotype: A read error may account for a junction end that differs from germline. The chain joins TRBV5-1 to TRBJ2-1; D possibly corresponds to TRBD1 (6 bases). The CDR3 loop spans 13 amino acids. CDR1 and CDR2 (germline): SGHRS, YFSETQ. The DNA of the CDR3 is TGCGCCGGCAGCGTGACAGGTTTTAATGAGCAGTTCTTC. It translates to CAGSVTGFNEQFF.

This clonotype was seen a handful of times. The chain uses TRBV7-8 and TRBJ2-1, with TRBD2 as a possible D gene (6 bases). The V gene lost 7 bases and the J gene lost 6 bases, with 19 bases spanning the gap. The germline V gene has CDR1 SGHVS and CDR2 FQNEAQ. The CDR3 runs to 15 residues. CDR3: CASTETRFWVNEQFF. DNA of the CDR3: TGTGCCAGCACCGAGACTAGGTTCTGGGTCAATGAGCAGTTCTTC.

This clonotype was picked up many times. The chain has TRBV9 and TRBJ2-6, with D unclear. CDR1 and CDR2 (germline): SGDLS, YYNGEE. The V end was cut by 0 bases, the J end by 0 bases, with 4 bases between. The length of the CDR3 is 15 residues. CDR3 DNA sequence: TGTGCCAGCAGCGTAGTCAGCTCTGGGGCCAACGTCCTGACTTTC. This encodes CASSVVSSGANVLTF.

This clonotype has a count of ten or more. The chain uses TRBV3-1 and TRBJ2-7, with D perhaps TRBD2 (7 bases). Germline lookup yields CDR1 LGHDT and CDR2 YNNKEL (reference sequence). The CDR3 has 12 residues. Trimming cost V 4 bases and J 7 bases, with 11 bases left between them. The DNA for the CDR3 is TGTGCCAGCAGCCGACGGGGGGCGGAGCAGTACTTC. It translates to CASSRRGAEQYF.

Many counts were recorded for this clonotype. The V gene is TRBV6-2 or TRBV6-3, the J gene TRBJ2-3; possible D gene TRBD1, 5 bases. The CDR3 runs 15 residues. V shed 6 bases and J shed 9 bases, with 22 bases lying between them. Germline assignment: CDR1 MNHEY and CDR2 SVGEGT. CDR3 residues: CASSRGQGFPDTQYF. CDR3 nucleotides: TGTGCCAGCAGCCGTGGACAAGGCTTCCCGGACACGCAGTATTTT.

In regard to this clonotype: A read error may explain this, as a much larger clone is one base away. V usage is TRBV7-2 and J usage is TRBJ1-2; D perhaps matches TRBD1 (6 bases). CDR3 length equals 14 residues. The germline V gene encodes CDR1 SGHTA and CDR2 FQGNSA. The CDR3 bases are TGTGCCGGCAGCCCCCGAGCGACAGGCTATGGCTACACCTTC. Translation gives CAGSPRATGYGYTF. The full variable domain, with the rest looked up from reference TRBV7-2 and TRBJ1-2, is GAGVSQSPSNKVTEKGKDVELRCDPISGHTALYWYRQSLGQGLEFLIYFQGNSAPDKSGLPSDRFSAERTGGSVSTLTIQRTQQEDSAVYLCAGSPRATGYGYTFGSGTRLTVV.

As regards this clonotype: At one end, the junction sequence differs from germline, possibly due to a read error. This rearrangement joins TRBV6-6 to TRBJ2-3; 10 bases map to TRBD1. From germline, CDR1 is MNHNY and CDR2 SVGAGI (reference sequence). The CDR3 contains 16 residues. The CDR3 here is CASSPRDRGATDTQSF. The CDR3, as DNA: TGTGCCAGCAGCCCTCGGGACAGGGGAGCCACAGATACGCAGTCTTTT.

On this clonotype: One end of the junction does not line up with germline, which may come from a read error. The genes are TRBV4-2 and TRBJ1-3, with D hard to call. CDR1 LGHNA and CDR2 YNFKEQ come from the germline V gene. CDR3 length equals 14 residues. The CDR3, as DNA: TGTGCCGGCAGCCAAGAACGAGCTGGAAACACCATATATTTT. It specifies CAGSQERAGNTIYF.

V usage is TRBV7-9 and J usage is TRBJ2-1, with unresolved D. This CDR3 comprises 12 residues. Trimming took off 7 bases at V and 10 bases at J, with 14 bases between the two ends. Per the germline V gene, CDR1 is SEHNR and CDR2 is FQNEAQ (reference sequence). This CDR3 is CASTKQNGEQFF. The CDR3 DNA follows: TGTGCCAGCACCAAACAAAATGGGGAGCAGTTCTTC.

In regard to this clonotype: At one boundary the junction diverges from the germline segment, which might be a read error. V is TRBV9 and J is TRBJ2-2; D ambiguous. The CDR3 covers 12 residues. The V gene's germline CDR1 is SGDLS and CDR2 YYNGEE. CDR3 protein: CPSSRDTGELFF. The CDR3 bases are TGTCCCAGCAGCCGGGACACCGGGGAGCTGTTTTTT.

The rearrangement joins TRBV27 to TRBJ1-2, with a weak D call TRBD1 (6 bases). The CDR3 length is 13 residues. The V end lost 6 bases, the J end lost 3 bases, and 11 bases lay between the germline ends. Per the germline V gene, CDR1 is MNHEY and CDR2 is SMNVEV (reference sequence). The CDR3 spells CASRQGLYYGYTF. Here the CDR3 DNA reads TGTGCCAGCAGGCAGGGGCTGTACTATGGCTACACCTTC.

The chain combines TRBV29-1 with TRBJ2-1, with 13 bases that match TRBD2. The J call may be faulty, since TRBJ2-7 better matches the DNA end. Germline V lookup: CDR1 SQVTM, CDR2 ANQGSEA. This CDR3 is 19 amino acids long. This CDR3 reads CSVEAPGTSGKISYNEQYF. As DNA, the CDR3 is TGCAGCGTTGAAGCTCCTGGGACTAGCGGGAAAATCTCCTACAATGAGCAGTACTTC.

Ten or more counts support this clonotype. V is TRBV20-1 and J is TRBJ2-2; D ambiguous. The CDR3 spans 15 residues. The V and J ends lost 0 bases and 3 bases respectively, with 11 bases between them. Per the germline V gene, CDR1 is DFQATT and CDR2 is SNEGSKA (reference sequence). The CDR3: CSARDVRADTGELFF. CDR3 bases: TGCAGTGCTAGAGATGTACGGGCGGACACCGGGGAGCTGTTTTTT.

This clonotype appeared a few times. CDR3 amino acids: CATSAGSDQPQHF. CDR3 DNA sequence: TGTGCCACCAGCGCCGGGAGCGATCAGCCCCAGCATTTT. This rearrangement joins TRBV15 to TRBJ1-5; D is unclear. This CDR3 is built from 13 residues. From germline, CDR1 is LNHNV and CDR2 YYDKDF (reference sequence). The germline V and J ends were trimmed by 5 bases and 5 bases, with 10 bases remaining between them.

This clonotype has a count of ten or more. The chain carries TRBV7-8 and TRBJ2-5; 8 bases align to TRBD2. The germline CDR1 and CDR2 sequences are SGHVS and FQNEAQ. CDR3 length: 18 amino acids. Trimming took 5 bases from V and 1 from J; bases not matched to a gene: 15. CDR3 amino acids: CASSPTPPTSGLQETQYF. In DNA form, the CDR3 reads TGTGCCAGCAGCCCCACGCCCCCTACTAGCGGCCTCCAAGAGACCCAGTACTTC.

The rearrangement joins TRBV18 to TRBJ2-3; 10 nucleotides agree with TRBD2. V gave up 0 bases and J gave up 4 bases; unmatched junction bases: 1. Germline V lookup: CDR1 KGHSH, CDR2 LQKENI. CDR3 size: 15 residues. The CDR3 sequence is CASSPPLAGSDTQYF. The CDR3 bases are TGTGCCAGCTCACCACCACTAGCGGGATCAGATACGCAGTATTTT.

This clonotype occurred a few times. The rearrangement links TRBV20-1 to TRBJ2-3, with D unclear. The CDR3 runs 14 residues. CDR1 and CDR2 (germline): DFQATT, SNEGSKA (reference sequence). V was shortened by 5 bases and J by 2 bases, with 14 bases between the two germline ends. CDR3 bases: TGCAGTGCTTCAGCATCCTGGGCCACAGATACGCAGTATTTT. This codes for CSASASWATDTQYF.

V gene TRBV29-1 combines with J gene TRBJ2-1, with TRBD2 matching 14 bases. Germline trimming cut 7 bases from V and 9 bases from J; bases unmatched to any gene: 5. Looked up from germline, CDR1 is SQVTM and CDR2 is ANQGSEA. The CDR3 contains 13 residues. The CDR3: CSAGLAGGVEQFF. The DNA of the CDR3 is TGCAGCGCCGGACTAGCGGGGGGTGTTGAGCAGTTCTTC.

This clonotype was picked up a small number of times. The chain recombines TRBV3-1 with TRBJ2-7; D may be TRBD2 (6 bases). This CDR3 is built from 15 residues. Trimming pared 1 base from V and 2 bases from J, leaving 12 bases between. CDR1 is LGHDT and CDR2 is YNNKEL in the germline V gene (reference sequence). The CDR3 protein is CASSQGWDSTYEQYF. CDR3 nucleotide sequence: TGTGCCAGCAGCCAAGGATGGGACTCAACCTACGAGCAGTACTTC.

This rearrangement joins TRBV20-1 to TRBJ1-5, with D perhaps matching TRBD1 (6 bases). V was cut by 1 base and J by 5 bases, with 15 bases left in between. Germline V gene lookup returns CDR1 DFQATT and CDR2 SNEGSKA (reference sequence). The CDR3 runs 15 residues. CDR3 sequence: CSARGIPQGDQPQHF. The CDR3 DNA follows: TGCAGTGCTAGAGGAATACCACAGGGAGATCAGCCCCAGCATTTT.

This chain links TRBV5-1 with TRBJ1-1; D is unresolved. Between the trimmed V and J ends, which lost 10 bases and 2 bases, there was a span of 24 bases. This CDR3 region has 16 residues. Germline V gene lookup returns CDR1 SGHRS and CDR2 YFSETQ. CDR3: CAGWPRLAGSNTEAFF. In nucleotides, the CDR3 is TGCGCCGGCTGGCCGAGGTTGGCGGGCAGCAACACTGAAGCTTTCTTT.

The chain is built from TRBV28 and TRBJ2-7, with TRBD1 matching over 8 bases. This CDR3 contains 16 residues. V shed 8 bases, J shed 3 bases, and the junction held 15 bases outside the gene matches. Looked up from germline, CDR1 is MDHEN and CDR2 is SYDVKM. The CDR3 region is CASSLGRGPLNYEQYF. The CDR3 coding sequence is TGTGCCAGCTCTCTTGGCAGGGGGCCGCTGAACTACGAGCAGTACTTC.